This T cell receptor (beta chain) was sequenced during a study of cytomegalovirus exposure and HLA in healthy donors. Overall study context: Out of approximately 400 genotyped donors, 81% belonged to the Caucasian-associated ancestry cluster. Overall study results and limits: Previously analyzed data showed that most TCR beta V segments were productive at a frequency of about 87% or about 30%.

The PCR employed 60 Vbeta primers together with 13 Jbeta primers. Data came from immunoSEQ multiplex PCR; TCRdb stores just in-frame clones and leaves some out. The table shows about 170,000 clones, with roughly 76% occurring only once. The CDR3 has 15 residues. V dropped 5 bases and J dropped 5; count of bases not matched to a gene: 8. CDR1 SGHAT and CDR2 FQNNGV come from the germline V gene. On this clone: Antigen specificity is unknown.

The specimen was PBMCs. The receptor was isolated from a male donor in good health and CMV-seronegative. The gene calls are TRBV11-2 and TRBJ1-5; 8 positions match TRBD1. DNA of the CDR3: TGTGCCAGCAGCGGACGACAGGGGAAGGATCAGCCCCAGCATTTT. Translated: CASSGRQGKDQPQHF.